This entry concerns a single T cell receptor (beta chain). What it recognizes is unknown. The entry originates in a study of shared clonotypes between healthy human individuals. Nashville, Tennessee was home to all donors, who were Caucasian adults. Overall study results and limits: With few donors, the genetic and exposure-history diversity represented was limited. In this cohort, only blood was sampled, and tissue repertoires likely differ. Rarefaction indicated that sorted-subset sequencing remained incomplete although depth was large.

Generated by immunoSEQ multiplex PCR, the TCRdb table keeps only in-frame clones and is missing some. Of around 1.6 million clones listed, nearly 99% are singletons. This sequence was found in a young man in good health. Sequenced sample: naive CD4+ T cells sorted from blood. The subset was: CD45RA+ positively selected.

The CDR3 loop reads CASSYAGQAQETQYF. CDR3 nucleotide sequence: TGTGCCAGCAGTTACGCGGGACAGGCTCAGGAGACCCAGTACTTC. This sequence joins TRBV6-5 and TRBJ2-5; 8 bases align to TRBD1. Germline V gene data show CDR1 as MNHEY and CDR2 as SVGAGI. Trimming removed 2 bases from V and 5 bases from J; junction bases left unmatched: 7. The CDR3 contains 15 residues.